This T cell receptor beta chain was found in a study of T cells in Graves' hyperthyroidism and ophthalmopathy. General study points: Through a model of 13 V-J features, ophthalmopathy was separated from stable hyperthyroidism. Most thyroid clonotypes expanded above 0.001 were also detected in blood.

In germline, CDR1 is DFQATT, CDR2 SNEGSKA (reference sequence). The CDR3 is 16 residues long. Trimming pared 3 bases from V and 0 bases from J, leaving 14 bases between. Concerning this clonotype itself: Its antigen is not identified.

Regions amplified from RNA transcripts were the TCR beta CDR3 regions. HTBI primers were the set used in a first-round RT-PCR of the TCR CDR3. TCRdb passed the multiplex PCR reads through MiXCR, listing each CDR3 protein once. The repertoire includes about 560,000 distinct CDR3 sequences, 15% to 20% of them detected once, and approximately 18% sits in the top ten. Orbital computed tomography and thyroid ultrasound, together with serum TRAb and thyroxine and clinical symptoms, were used for diagnoses. Specimen: blood. The sequence was collected from a woman aged 18-29 years with Graves' hyperthyroidism. The chain links TRBV20-1 to TRBJ1-4; D perhaps matches TRBD1 (5 bases). CDR3 nucleotides: TGCAGTGCTAGGGCCCTAACAGGCTCAACTAATGAAAAACTGTTTTTT. Its translation is CSARALTGSTNEKLFF.